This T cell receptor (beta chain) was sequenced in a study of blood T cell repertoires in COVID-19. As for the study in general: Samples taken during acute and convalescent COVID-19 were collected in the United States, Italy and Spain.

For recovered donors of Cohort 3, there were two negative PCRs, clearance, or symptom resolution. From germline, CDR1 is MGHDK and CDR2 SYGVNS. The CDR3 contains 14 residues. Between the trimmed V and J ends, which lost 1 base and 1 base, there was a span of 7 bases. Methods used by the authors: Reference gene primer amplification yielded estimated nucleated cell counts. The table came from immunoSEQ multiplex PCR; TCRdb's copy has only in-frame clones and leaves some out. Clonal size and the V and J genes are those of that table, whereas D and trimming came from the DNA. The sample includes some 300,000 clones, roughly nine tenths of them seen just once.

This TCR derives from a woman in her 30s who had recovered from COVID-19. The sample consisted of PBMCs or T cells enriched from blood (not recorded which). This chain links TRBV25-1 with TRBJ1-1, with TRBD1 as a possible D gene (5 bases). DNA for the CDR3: TGTGCCAGCAGTGAATGGGGCCGGAACACTGAAGCTTTCTTT. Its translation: CASSEWGRNTEAFF.